This TCR beta chain was sequenced for a study of cytomegalovirus exposure and HLA in healthy donors. Overall study results and limits: The study designated about 160 TCR beta chains cytomegalovirus-associated.

With 60 Vbeta and 13 Jbeta primers, the PCR was carried out. Libraries were prepared by immunoSEQ multiplex PCR; TCRdb keeps only in-frame clonotypes and omits some of them. The top ten clones hold about 16% of a sample with some 100,000 clones, around 69% of them seen once. This clone was observed a single time. Antigen unknown. The receptor was derived from a man aged 50-59 years in good health and CMV-seropositive. Material: PBMCs.

The DNA of the CDR3 is TGTGCCAGCAGCTTGTACAGTTACAACACTGAAGCTTTCTTT. Protein sequence: CASSLYSYNTEAFF. The J gene is TRBJ1-1, the V gene TRBV5-6; D is undetermined. V was cut by 1 base and J by 2 bases, with 9 bases left in between. This CDR3 has 14 amino acids. In germline, CDR1 is SGHDT, CDR2 YYEEEE.